What follows are 3 T cell receptor beta chains derived from one specimen sequenced in a study of shared clonotypes between healthy human individuals. Using immunoSEQ multiplex PCR, the repertoire was profiled, and TCRdb retains in-frame clones only, with some absent. The top ten clones hold under 0.45% of a sample with millions of clones, 93% of them seen once. Sample: naive CD4+ T cells from PBMCs. The subset here: CD45RA+ positively selected. The receptors shown here come from a man aged 18 to 35 in good health. Some clones in this sample may be carry-over from other donors' samples.

The rearrangement uses TRBV6-6 and TRBJ2-7, with 7 bases fitting TRBD1. The V segment lost 5 bases and the J segment 2 bases; nucleotides outside the gene matches: 12. The germline V gene has CDR1 MNHNY and CDR2 SVGAGI (reference sequence). This CDR3 is built from 16 residues. Here the CDR3 DNA reads TGTGCCAGCAGTCATGGACCGGGACAGATGCCCTACGAGCAGTACTTC. This encodes CASSHGPGQMPYEQYF.

The V gene is TRBV7-8, the J gene TRBJ1-2, with D hard to call. The CDR3 is made up of 15 amino acids. The V and J ends lost 2 bases and 2 bases respectively, with 12 bases between them. Per the germline V gene, CDR1 is SGHVS and CDR2 is FQNEAQ. The DNA for the CDR3 is TGTGCCAGCAGCTTACTGACACTCGGCAACTATGGCTACACCTTC. It encodes CASSLLTLGNYGYTF.

The chain links TRBV28 to TRBJ2-1, with D possibly TRBD2 on 6 matching bases. Trimming left V 4 bases short and J 0 bases short, with 10 bases between. CDR1 and CDR2 (germline): MDHEN, SYDVKM. This CDR3 contains 15 residues. DNA of the CDR3: TGTGCCAGCAGTTCCGCTAGCGCCTCCTACAATGAGCAGTTCTTC. Translated: CASSSASASYNEQFF.